This TCR beta chain was retrieved from a study of identical twins. Study outcomes and limitations: Out-of-frame alpha sequences shared by twins were enriched for low generation probability.

About this clonotype itself: Its antigen is unidentified.

TCRdb used MiXCR to reprocess the 5' RACE reads, holding one entry per CDR3 protein. The profile shows roughly 240,000 distinct CDR3 sequences, roughly 7% of them singletons. This sample was shared with a second study, whose subject was yellow fever vaccine responses in identical twins.

Sequencing was performed on memory (CD45RO+) T cells sorted from blood. The sequence was obtained from a woman under 30 in good health.

The CDR3 nucleotides are TGTGCCAGCACCGTAGCGGGAGGGCACACCGGGGAGCTGTTTTTT. Translated: CASTVAGGHTGELFF. The chain carries TRBV6-1 and TRBJ2-2; 11 positions agree with TRBD2. Germline trimming cut 7 bases from V and 3 bases from J; bases unmatched to any gene: 4. The germline V gene encodes CDR1 MNHNS and CDR2 SASEGT. The CDR3 spans 15 residues.